This T cell receptor (beta chain) was observed in a study of blood T cell repertoires in COVID-19. Profiling relied on immunoSEQ multiplex PCR, and the TCRdb table lists in-frame clones only, not all of them. The table includes 150,000 to 200,000 clones, about 86% detected once. Losses at the gene ends were 1 base for V and 0 bases for J; bases not matched to a gene: 6. Germline V CDR1 and CDR2: KGHSH, LQKENI. The CDR3 runs 18 residues. The clonotype comes from a woman between 70 and 85 years old with COVID-19, enrolled during active disease. The sample consisted of peripheral blood. The chain has TRBV18 and TRBJ2-5, with 12 bases identical to TRBD2. In nucleotides, the CDR3 is TGTGCCAGCTCACCACGCAGCGGACTAGCGGGGTACCAAGAGACCCAGTACTTC. This encodes CASSPRSGLAGYQETQYF.